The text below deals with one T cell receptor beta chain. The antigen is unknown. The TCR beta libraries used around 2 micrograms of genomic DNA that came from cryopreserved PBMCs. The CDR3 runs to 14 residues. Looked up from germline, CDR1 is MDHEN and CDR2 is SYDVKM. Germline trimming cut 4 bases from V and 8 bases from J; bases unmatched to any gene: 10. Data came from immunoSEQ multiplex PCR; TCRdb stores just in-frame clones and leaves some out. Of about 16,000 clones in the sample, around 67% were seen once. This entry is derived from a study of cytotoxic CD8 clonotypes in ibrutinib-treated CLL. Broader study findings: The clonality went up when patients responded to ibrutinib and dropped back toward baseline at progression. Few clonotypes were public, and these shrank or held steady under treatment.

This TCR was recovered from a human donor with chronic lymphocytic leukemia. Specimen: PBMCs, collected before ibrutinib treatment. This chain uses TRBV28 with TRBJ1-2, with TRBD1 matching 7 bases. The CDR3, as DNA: TGTGCCAGCAGTTCACAGGACAGGTTGGGCGGCTACACCTTC. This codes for CASSSQDRLGGYTF.